This is a list of T cell receptor beta chains from one sample in a study of blood T cell repertoires in COVID-19. Assay: immunoSEQ multiplex PCR; the TCRdb copy retains only in-frame clones and omits some. The data contain approximately 54,000 clones, roughly 79% of them singletons. Sequencing used peripheral blood. The receptors shown here come from a woman in her fifties or sixties with acute or convalescent COVID-19. CDR3s include the opening cysteine and the closing phenylalanine or tryptophan. The order of the fields is V gene, D gene, J gene, clone size, CDR3 DNA, CDR3 protein. A D gene is named only where the DNA matches it firmly. Only some rows state a clone size, as once, few, many or a class for expanded clones.

V: TRBV5-1; D: TRBD2; J: TRBJ2-1; size: NA; DNA: TGCGCCAGCAGCTTGGACTTCACTAGCGGGAGGAGCAATGAGCAGTTCTTC; CDR3: CASSLDFTSGRSNEQFF
V: TRBV6-5; D: NA; J: TRBJ2-7; size: NA; DNA: TGTGCCAGCAAGTTCCGTGAGTCGCAGTACTTC; CDR3: CASKFRESQYF
V: TRBV4-2; D: NA; J: TRBJ2-1; size: NA; DNA: TGTGCCAGCAGCCAAGACAGGGGCACCTACAATGAGCAGTTCTTC; CDR3: CASSQDRGTYNEQFF
V: TRBV7-2; D: TRBD2; J: TRBJ2-1; size: NA; DNA: TGTGCCAGCAGCTTAACTAGCGGACCCTACAATGAGCAGTTCTTC; CDR3: CASSLTSGPYNEQFF
V: TRBV29-1; D: TRBD1; J: TRBJ1-3; size: NA; DNA: TGCAGCGTTGAGCAGGGGGCCTCTGGAAACACCATATATTTT; CDR3: CSVEQGASGNTIYF
V: TRBV29-1; D: NA; J: TRBJ2-5; size: once; DNA: TGCAGCGTTGAAGCAAACAGCCAAGAGACCCAGTACTTC; CDR3: CSVEANSQETQYF
V: TRBV5-1; D: NA; J: TRBJ1-1; size: few; DNA: TGCGCCAGCAGCTTGGGACAGCGCAACACTGAAGCTTTCTTT; CDR3: CASSLGQRNTEAFF
V: TRBV5-1; D: NA; J: TRBJ1-5; size: NA; DNA: TGCGCCAGCAGCTTGGGATATGGAGGATATAGCAATCAGCCCCAGCATTTT; CDR3: CASSLGYGGYSNQPQHF
V: TRBV21-1; D: NA; J: TRBJ2-1; size: NA; DNA: TGTGCCAGCAGCAAAGACCGCGAGCTCTCCTACAATGAGCAGTTCTTC; CDR3: CASSKDRELSYNEQFF
V: TRBV28; D: NA; J: TRBJ1-6; size: NA; DNA: TGTGCCAGCAGACCCTGGGGGCCGGGGACCCTAGCCTATAATTCACCCCTCCACTTT; CDR3: CASRPWGPGTLAYNSPLHF
V: TRBV7-2; D: NA; J: TRBJ2-7; size: NA; DNA: TGTGCCAGCAGCGCATCTACCTCCTACGAGCAGTACTTC; CDR3: CASSASTSYEQYF
V: TRBV5-4; D: NA; J: TRBJ1-2; size: NA; DNA: TGTGCCAGCAGCTCCGCAGGGGCGCTAGACTATGGCTACACCTTC; CDR3: CASSSAGALDYGYTF
V: TRBV3-1/TRBV3-2; D: NA; J: TRBJ2-1; size: NA; DNA: TGTGCCAGCAGCGGGAGTCTCTCCTACAATGAGCAGTTCTTC; CDR3: CASSGSLSYNEQFF